Listed below are T cell receptor beta chains from one sample, sequenced in a study of OX40 agonist ivuxolimab in advanced cancers. The repertoire was sequenced with immunoSEQ multiplex PCR; TCRdb's copy has only in-frame clones and lacks some. The sample includes 95,000 to 150,000 clones, around 93% of them seen just once. Sequencing was performed on CD4+ or CD8+ T cells sorted from blood, taken in a trial of the OX40 agonist ivuxolimab. These receptors were obtained from an adult with an advanced solid tumor such as melanoma, head and neck, liver or kidney cancer. Each CDR3 is given with its conserved first and last residue. Fields, in order: V gene, J gene, CDR3 protein.

V: TRBV6-5
J: TRBJ1-2
CDR3: CASSYGRGLNYGYTF

V: TRBV18
J: TRBJ2-4
CDR3: CASSPRDTSGGIQYF

V: TRBV18
J: TRBJ1-4
CDR3: CASSPRTGVGTNEKLFF

V: TRBV7-2
J: TRBJ1-6
CDR3: CASSPRQERSPLHF

V: TRBV6-5
J: TRBJ1-2
CDR3: CASSSVGGGYTF

V: TRBV11-2
J: TRBJ2-4
CDR3: CASSLEATVTIQYF

V: TRBV19
J: TRBJ1-2
CDR3: CASSIGTDYGYTF

V: TRBV4-2
J: TRBJ2-7
CDR3: CASSQVVSVSSYEQYF

V: TRBV18
J: -
CDR3: CASSPSGQGNYEQYF

V: TRBV9
J: TRBJ2-1
CDR3: CASQRGGLGSYNEQFF

V: TRBV15
J: TRBJ2-7
CDR3: CATSRGIGQGGGEQYF

V: TRBV5-4
J: TRBJ1-4
CDR3: CASSLSGNEKLFF

V: TRBV7-3
J: TRBJ2-5
CDR3: CASSLTSIETQYF

V: TRBV27
J: TRBJ2-5
CDR3: CASSPWDRQETQYF

V: TRBV7-9
J: TRBJ1-1
CDR3: CASGSGGGPNTEAFF

V: TRBV10-3
J: TRBJ2-7
CDR3: CAITELEGASEQYF

V: TRBV15
J: TRBJ1-1
CDR3: CATTDRGQDTEAFF

V: TRBV2
J: TRBJ1-3
CDR3: CASSGASSSGNTIYF

V: TRBV28
J: TRBJ1-3
CDR3: CASTQPGTGRRNTIYF

V: TRBV19
J: TRBJ2-3
CDR3: CASSIEGGRAYF

V: TRBV2
J: TRBJ2-5
CDR3: CASSEAASGRSGTQYF

V: TRBV5-6
J: TRBJ1-5
CDR3: CASSFGGLNQPQHF

V: TRBV18
J: TRBJ2-3
CDR3: CASSPGLAVTDTQYF

V: TRBV28
J: TRBJ2-3
CDR3: CASSPLTGTDTQYF

V: TRBV5-4
J: TRBJ2-1
CDR3: CASSPGGRGGASNEQFF